The 15 T cell receptor beta chains below all came from one sample that was sequenced in a study of blood T cell repertoires in COVID-19. TCRdb keeps only in-frame clones here, not all; method: immunoSEQ multiplex PCR. This repertoire shows under 150,000 clones, around four fifths found once; its top ten account for less than 7%. Sequenced input: PBMCs or T cells enriched from blood (not recorded which). All receptors derive from a woman in her thirties or forties who had recovered from COVID-19.

This clone came up a few times. This chain links TRBV7-9 with TRBJ1-1; D is unclear. V lost 4 bases and J 0 bases, leaving 12 bases between the germline ends. In germline, CDR1 is SEHNR, CDR2 FQNEAQ (reference sequence). This CDR3 is built from 15 residues. CDR3 nucleotide sequence: TGTGCCAGCAGCTCCCTATATGAAGTGAACACTGAAGCTTTCTTT. It yields the protein CASSSLYEVNTEAFF.

The gene calls are TRBV13 and TRBJ2-2; 7 nucleotides line up with TRBD2. V shed 6 bases and J 7 bases; nucleotides not matched to a gene: 20. There are 18 residues in the CDR3. Germline V gene data show CDR1 as PRHDT and CDR2 as FYEKMQ (reference sequence). The CDR3 here is CASSWKGGDLSHSGELFF. As DNA, the CDR3 is TGTGCCAGCAGTTGGAAGGGAGGGGACCTGTCCCATAGCGGGGAGCTGTTTTTT.

This sequence joins TRBV27 and TRBJ2-3, with TRBD2 identical over 8 bases. Germline values: CDR1 MNHEY, CDR2 SMNVEV (reference sequence). The V segment lost 6 bases and the J segment 4 bases; nucleotides outside the gene matches: 6. The CDR3 contains 14 residues. The CDR3 loop reads CASSRGGAADTQYF. The CDR3 DNA reads TGTGCCAGCAGCCGGGGGGGGGCGGCAGATACGCAGTATTTT.

The chain links TRBV7-8 to TRBJ2-7; maybe TRBD2 (6 bases). Trimming cost V 6 bases and J 2 bases, with 14 bases left between them. Germline V gene sequence: CDR1 SGHVS, CDR2 FQNEAQ. The CDR3 totals 14 residues. The CDR3 is CASRPSGGTYEQYF. The CDR3 DNA sequence: TGTGCCAGCAGACCCTCCGGGGGTACCTACGAGCAGTACTTC.

V usage is TRBV5-1 and J usage is TRBJ2-7; D is possibly TRBD2 (5 bases). Germline V gene lookup returns CDR1 SGHRS and CDR2 YFSETQ. The CDR3 spans 15 residues. V lost 4 bases and J 3 bases, leaving 17 bases between the germline ends. CDR3 in amino acids: CASSPGSFTDYEQYF. CDR3 DNA: TGCGCCAGCAGCCCGGGGAGTTTTACAGACTACGAGCAGTACTTC.

The chain is built from TRBV19 and TRBJ2-5; tentatively, D is TRBD2 (5 bases). This CDR3 is built from 17 residues. Germline lookup yields CDR1 LNHDA and CDR2 SQIVND (reference sequence). V lost 5 bases, J lost 1 base, and 20 bases lay in between. CDR3 in amino acids: CASSLRPGLEPQETQYF. The CDR3 region has the DNA TGTGCCAGTAGTCTCCGCCCCGGACTTGAGCCCCAAGAGACCCAGTACTTC.

The chain joins TRBV5-1 to TRBJ1-3; 8 nucleotides match TRBD1. From germline, CDR1 is SGHRS and CDR2 YFSETQ. The CDR3 length is 14 residues. With 4 bases clipped from V and 4 bases from J, the junction kept 4 bases outside the gene matches. CDR3 amino acids: CASSGRTGGNTIYF. CDR3 nucleotide sequence: TGCGCCAGCAGCGGACGGACAGGGGGAAACACCATATATTTT.

This chain links TRBV12-5 with TRBJ1-2; a weak D match, TRBD1 (5 bases). Per the germline V gene, CDR1 is LGHNT and CDR2 is FRNRAP. V was trimmed by 0 bases and J by 4 bases, leaving 12 bases between them. The CDR3 totals 15 residues. The CDR3 coding sequence is TGTGCTAGTGGTTTGGTACCCGGACACTTCTATGGCTACACCTTC. Translated: CASGLVPGHFYGYTF.

V gene TRBV6-2 or TRBV6-3 combines with J gene TRBJ2-1; D is possibly TRBD2 (6 bases). CDR1 is MNHEY, CDR2 SVGEGT, per germline. V was shortened by 4 bases and J by 5 bases, with 15 bases between the two germline ends. The CDR3 consists of 15 residues. CDR3 nucleotides: TGTGCCAGCAGTTCCCGACTAGGCTTACACAATGAGCAGTTCTTC. Its translation is CASSSRLGLHNEQFF.

The CDR3 protein is CASSLVEDTQYF. In DNA form, the CDR3 reads TGTGCCAGCAGCTTGGTAGAGGATACGCAGTATTTT. This rearrangement joins TRBV7-9 to TRBJ2-3; unclear D gene. Germline V gene sequence: CDR1 SEHNR, CDR2 FQNEAQ (reference sequence). The length of the CDR3 is 12 residues. Trimming left V 3 bases short and J 6 bases short, with 7 bases between.

V usage is TRBV20-1 and J usage is TRBJ1-1; D not resolved. V lost 3 bases and J lost 9, with 17 bases in between. Germline values: CDR1 DFQATT, CDR2 SNEGSKA (reference sequence). The CDR3 runs 13 residues. This CDR3 reads CSASSQVGEQAFF. For the CDR3, the DNA is TGCAGTGCTAGTAGCCAGGTGGGCGAGCAAGCTTTCTTT.

The gene calls are TRBV6-5 and TRBJ1-5; D not certain. The germline CDR1 and CDR2 sequences are MNHEY and SVGAGI. V gave up 2 bases and J gave up 5 bases, with 7 bases separating them. The CDR3 sequence is 13 residues long. For the CDR3, the DNA is TGTGCCAGCAGTTACGGAGCGTATCAGCCCCAGCATTTT. Protein product: CASSYGAYQPQHF.

This chain connects TRBV2 to TRBJ1-4, with 8 bases fitting TRBD1. J gave up 8 bases and V 4 bases, and 9 bases lay outside the gene matches. CDR3 length: 15 residues. The germline gives CDR1 SNHLY, CDR2 FYNNEI. CDR3 nucleotide sequence: TGTGCCAGCAGTGCTCCAGGGGGCCGGGGCGAAAAACTGTTTTTT. Protein product: CASSAPGGRGEKLFF.

In this sample, this clone turned up a few times. V usage is TRBV4-1 and J usage is TRBJ2-7; 8 bases line up with TRBD2. Germline loops: CDR1 MGHRA, CDR2 YSYEKL. The CDR3 has 17 amino acids. V gave up 1 base and J gave up 5 bases; unmatched junction bases: 13. The CDR3 loop is CASSQADMGLVMHEQYF. The DNA for the CDR3 is TGCGCCAGCAGCCAAGCCGATATGGGACTAGTGATGCACGAGCAGTACTTC.

The chain joins TRBV10-3 to TRBJ1-1; maybe TRBD1 (6 bases). This CDR3 is built from 13 residues. The V and J ends lost 3 bases and 8 bases respectively, with 13 bases between them. The V gene's germline CDR1 is ENHRY and CDR2 SYGVKD. The chain's CDR3 is CAISDSTQGEAFF. As DNA, the CDR3 is TGTGCCATCAGTGATTCGACTCAGGGGGAAGCTTTCTTT.